These T cell receptor beta chains were read from a single sample in a study of cytomegalovirus exposure and HLA in healthy donors. Profiled with immunoSEQ multiplex PCR; TCRdb holds only in-frame clones, not every one. This table has about 160,000 clones, approximately 85% appearing once. Source material: PBMCs. Receptors originate from a man younger than 35 in good health and CMV-seropositive. CDR3s include the opening cysteine and the closing phenylalanine or tryptophan. A D gene is named only where the DNA matches it firmly. Clone size is shown for a subset of rows, as once, few, many or a class of expanded clone.

CDR3 DNA	CDR3 protein	V gene	clone size	J gene	D gene
TGTGCCAGCAGCCCCCTATCTAGCACAGATACGCAGTATTTT	CASSPLSSTDTQYF	TRBV5-6	-	TRBJ2-3	-
TGCGCCAGCAGCCAGCCCCGGGACAGGGGGCCGAACACCGGGGAGCTGTTTTTT	CASSQPRDRGPNTGELFF	TRBV4-1	-	TRBJ2-2	TRBD1
TGTGCCAGCAGCCACGGGACTAGCGGTACCGGGGAGCTGTTTTTT	CASSHGTSGTGELFF	TRBV7-3	-	TRBJ2-2	TRBD2
TGTGCCACCCACAGGGGGCGCGGCGAGCTCGAAAAACTGTTTTTT	CATHRGRGELEKLFF	TRBV2	-	TRBJ1-4	TRBD1
TGTGCCAGCAGCACTTCTGGACAGGACTACGAGCAGTACTTC	CASSTSGQDYEQYF	TRBV7-2	-	TRBJ2-7	TRBD1
TGTGCCAGCAGCTTTGCCCGGGGACATCGCAGAGGGGCCAAAAACAGTCAGTACTTC	CASSFARGHRRGAKNSQYF	TRBV12-1	-	TRBJ2-4	-
TGTGCCAGCAGCCCAGTCACTAGTTTATCCCACGAGCAGTACTTC	CASSPVTSLSHEQYF	TRBV14	-	TRBJ2-7	-
TGTGCCAGCAGCGATGGACGGGGGGCAGGCACTGAAGCTTTCTTT	CASSDGRGAGTEAFF	TRBV28	once	TRBJ1-1	-
TGTGCCTGGACCTCCGGGACTATTTACAATGAGCAGTTCTTC	CAWTSGTIYNEQFF	TRBV30	-	TRBJ2-1	TRBD2
TGTGCCAGCAGCGTAGGAGGGACTAGCGGGGGGTACACCGGGGAGCTGTTTTTT	CASSVGGTSGGYTGELFF	TRBV9	-	TRBJ2-2	TRBD2
TGCGCCAGCCAAAGGGCTAATCTAGCGCAAGAGACCCAGTACTTC	CASQRANLAQETQYF	TRBV5-1	-	TRBJ2-5	-
TGTGCCAGCAGCGAAGCAGGGGGCAATCAGCCCCAGCATTTT	CASSEAGGNQPQHF	TRBV4-2	-	TRBJ1-5	-
TGCGCCAGCAGGCGGGTGGGAGAGCACTATGGCTACACCTTC	CASRRVGEHYGYTF	TRBV4-3	-	TRBJ1-2	-
TGCGCCAGCAGCCCCGGACTAGCGGCTTACAATGAGCAGTTCTTC	CASSPGLAAYNEQFF	TRBV5-1	-	TRBJ2-1	TRBD2
TGTGCCAGCAGCTTAGGGGGAGGACAGCCCCAGCATTTT	CASSLGGGQPQHF	TRBV7-2	-	TRBJ1-5	-
TGTGCCAGCAGCCACCCAGACAGGGCGAGGGAGGAGACCCAGTACTTC	CASSHPDRAREETQYF	TRBV7-3	few	TRBJ2-5	TRBD1
TGTGCCAGCAGCGTCGCACCGCGGGGAATATACAATGAGCAGTTCTTC	CASSVAPRGIYNEQFF	TRBV9	-	TRBJ2-1	-
TGCGCCAGCAGCCGTACCGGGACACCCCCTACGAAGCAGTACTTC	CASSRTGTPPTKQYF	TRBV4-3	-	TRBJ2-7	-
TGTGCCTCTCGTTCCTACTCTGGGGCCAACGGCCTGACTTTC	CASRSYSGANGLTF	TRBV30	-	TRBJ2-6	-
TGCGCCAGCAGCTTGGGGAGGGTGGGGGAAGCTTTCTTT	CASSLGRVGEAFF	TRBV5-1	-	TRBJ1-1	-
TGTGCCAGCAGTTACCTTGGGCAGGAGGAGGCTTTCTTT	CASSYLGQEEAFF	TRBV6-5	few	TRBJ1-1	-
TGTGCCAGCACCCTAGGAAGGGGGCAAGAGACCCAGTACTTC	CASTLGRGQETQYF	TRBV6-1	few	TRBJ2-5	-
TGTGCCAGCAGCTTACCACAGGGGTCGCCCACTGAAGCTTTCTTT	CASSLPQGSPTEAFF	TRBV7-2	-	TRBJ1-1	TRBD1
TGCGCCAGCAGCTTAATTGGATCTGGGGCCAACGGCCTGACTTTC	CASSLIGSGANGLTF	TRBV5-1	-	TRBJ2-6	-
TGTGCCAGCAGTCAGCCCCCAGGGAACACTGAAGCTTTCTTT	CASSQPPGNTEAFF	TRBV28	-	TRBJ1-1	-
TGTGCCAGAAGACTTGGAGGGCCCAACACCGGGGAGCTGTTTTTT	CARRLGGPNTGELFF	TRBV6-4	-	TRBJ2-2	-
TGTGCCAGCAGCTGGGGGGACAGCTCAAATTCACCCCTCCACTTT	CASSWGDSSNSPLHF	TRBV7-2	-	TRBJ1-6	TRBD1